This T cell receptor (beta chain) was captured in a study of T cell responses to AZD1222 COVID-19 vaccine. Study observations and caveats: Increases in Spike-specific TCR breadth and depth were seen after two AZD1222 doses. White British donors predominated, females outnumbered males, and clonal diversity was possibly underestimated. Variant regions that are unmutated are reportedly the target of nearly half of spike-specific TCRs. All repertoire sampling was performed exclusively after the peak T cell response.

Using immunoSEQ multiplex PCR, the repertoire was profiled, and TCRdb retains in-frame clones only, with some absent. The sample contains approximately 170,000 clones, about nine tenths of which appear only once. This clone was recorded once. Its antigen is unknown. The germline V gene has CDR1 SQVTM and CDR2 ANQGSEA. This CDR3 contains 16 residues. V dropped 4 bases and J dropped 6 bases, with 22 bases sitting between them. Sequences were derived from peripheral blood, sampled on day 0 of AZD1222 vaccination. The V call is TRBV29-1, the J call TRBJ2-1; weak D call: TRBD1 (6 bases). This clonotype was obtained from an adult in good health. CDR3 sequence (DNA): TGCAGCGTTGGATTGGGGGCAGAAGCCATGGGCAATGAGCAGTTCTTC. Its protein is CSVGLGAEAMGNEQFF.